One and the same sample provided the 25 T cell receptor beta chains below, sequenced in a study of regulatory T cells in long-lasting Graves disease. Assembly of TCR beta libraries relied on iRepertoire HTBI primers together with Arm-PCR of CDR3 regions. Each CDR3 protein gets one entry after TCRdb re-called the multiplex PCR reads with MiXCR. Here the sample spans 400,000 to 500,000 distinct CDR3 sequences, under 25% being singletons. Time point specified: persistent/refractory GD, antithyroid drugs over 5 years with positive TRAb. RNA isolated from PBMCs was used to make the TCR library. Specimen: peripheral blood mononuclear cells (PBMCs), collected when the disease was refractory, from a patient treated with antithyroid drugs. The receptor set was obtained from a female donor with Graves disease.

This clonotype has at least ten counts. This sequence joins TRBV29-1 and TRBJ1-1; D is perhaps TRBD1 (5 bases). V shed 0 bases and J shed 0 bases, with 11 bases lying between them. This CDR3 is built from 15 residues. Looked up from germline, CDR1 is SQVTM and CDR2 is ANQGSEA. CDR3 in DNA: TGCAGCGTTGAAGACGGGACCGAAATGAACACTGAAGCTTTCTTT. It translates to CSVEDGTEMNTEAFF.

This clonotype was detected ten times or more. V usage is TRBV24-1 and J usage is TRBJ2-5; a weak D match, TRBD1 (5 bases). CDR1 and CDR2 (germline): KGHDR, SFDVKD. The CDR3 runs 19 residues. Trimming stripped 0 bases from V and 0 bases from J, with 19 bases between. The CDR3 here is CATSDLDPTDPKDQETQYF. In DNA form, the CDR3 reads TGTGCCACCAGTGATTTGGACCCGACAGACCCTAAAGACCAAGAGACCCAGTACTTC.

This clonotype has ten or more counts. This chain links TRBV7-2 with TRBJ2-5, with D possibly matching TRBD1 (6 bases). V was trimmed by 5 bases and J by 5 bases, leaving 15 bases between them. This CDR3 is built from 14 residues. Germline assignment: CDR1 SGHTA and CDR2 FQGNSA. CDR3 region: CASSNTGLGETQYF. The CDR3 DNA reads as TGTGCCAGCAGCAATACAGGGTTGGGGGAGACCCAGTACTTC.

This clonotype was counted at least ten times. The V and J genes are TRBV6-1 and TRBJ2-4; 8 bases agree with TRBD1. The CDR3 has 15 residues. V dropped 7 bases and J dropped 0; count of bases not matched to a gene: 5. CDR1 is MNHNS, CDR2 SASEGT, per germline. The CDR3, as DNA: TGTGCCAGCACCGGACAGGGACTAGCCAAAAACATTCAGTACTTC. Protein product: CASTGQGLAKNIQYF.

The chain uses TRBV29-1 and TRBJ1-1, with D unclear. CDR1 SQVTM and CDR2 ANQGSEA come from the germline V gene. The CDR3 length is 14 residues. V lost 6 bases and J lost 0, with 14 bases in between. The CDR3 DNA is TGCAGCGTAGCACCGTCAGGTATGAACACTGAAGCTTTCTTT. Translated, it gives CSVAPSGMNTEAFF.

This clonotype was seen repeatedly, ten times or more. The chain links TRBV6-2 or TRBV6-3 to TRBJ1-5, with D perhaps TRBD1 (5 bases). This CDR3 has 14 residues. V lost 5 bases and J 4 bases, leaving 12 bases between the germline ends. CDR1 is MNHEY, CDR2 SVGEGT, per germline. CDR3 protein: CASSRDRRNQPQHF. The CDR3 bases are TGTGCCAGCAGTCGCGACAGACGGAATCAGCCCCAGCATTTT.

The chain has TRBV11-3 and TRBJ2-1; D could derive from TRBD1 or TRBD2 (5 bases each). V lost 8 bases, J lost 5 bases, and 19 bases lay in between. Germline V gene sequence: CDR1 SGHNT, CDR2 YENEEA. The CDR3 has 15 residues. CDR3 residues: CASWTSPTDHNEQFF. CDR3 DNA sequence: TGTGCCAGCTGGACTTCGCCGACAGACCACAATGAGCAGTTCTTC. The full variable domain, rest sourced from reference TRBV11-3 and TRBJ2-1, is EAGVVQSPRYKIIEKKQPVAFWCNPISGHNTLYWYLQNLGQGPELLIRYENEEAVDDSQLPKDRFSAERLKGVDSTLKIQPAELGDSAVYLCASWTSPTDHNEQFFGPGTRLTVL.

This clonotype was counted many times. The V call is TRBV20-1, the J call TRBJ2-2; D gene uncertain. CDR1 and CDR2 (germline): DFQATT, SNEGSKA (reference sequence). The CDR3 extends over 12 amino acids. The V end was cut by 4 bases, the J end by 3 bases, with 6 bases between. As DNA, the CDR3 is TGCAGTGCTACCCCGGACACCGGGGAGCTGTTTTTT. Its protein product is CSATPDTGELFF.

This clonotype was recorded at least ten times. The chain uses TRBV7-8 and TRBJ2-7; 8 bases are shared with TRBD1. The germline V gene has CDR1 SGHVS and CDR2 FQNEAQ. This CDR3 is built from 14 residues. V shed 5 bases, J shed 6 bases, and the junction held 9 bases outside the gene matches. The CDR3 DNA reads as TGTGCCAGCAGCCCAGGACAGGGAAGGCGCGAGCAGTACTTC. Its protein product is CASSPGQGRREQYF.

In this sample, this clonotype turned up once. This sequence joins TRBV2 and TRBJ2-1; 7 bases map to TRBD1. Trimming removed 8 bases from V and 2 bases from J; junction bases left unmatched: 9. The germline V gene has CDR1 SNHLY and CDR2 FYNNEI. CDR3 length: 15 amino acids. CDR3 region: CASGGQSPPYNEQFF. As DNA, the CDR3 is TGTGCCAGCGGGGGACAGAGTCCTCCCTACAATGAGCAGTTCTTC.

The CDR3 reads CASSRDRAYNSPLHF. CDR3 in DNA: TGTGCCAGCAGTAGGGACAGGGCATATAATTCACCCCTCCACTTT. The chain employs TRBV6-1 and TRBJ1-6, with 9 positions matching TRBD1. The trim removed 5 bases at V and 4 bases at J, leaving 3 bases unmatched. Looked up from germline, CDR1 is MNHNS and CDR2 is SASEGT. The CDR3 sequence is 15 residues long.

This clonotype has more than one count but fewer than ten. CDR3 DNA sequence: TGTGCCTGGAGTGGGGGGACATACGAGCAGTACTTC. Its translation is CAWSGGTYEQYF. The chain couples TRBV30 to TRBJ2-7, with a tentative D call TRBD1 (6 bases). The CDR3 consists of 12 residues. The germline CDR1 and CDR2 sequences are GTSNPN and SVGIG (reference sequence). The germline V and J ends were trimmed by 1 base and 4 bases, with 8 bases remaining between them.

The chain has TRBV6-2 or TRBV6-3 and TRBJ2-6, with D uncertain. Per germline, CDR1 MNHEY and CDR2 SVGEGT. This CDR3 has 17 amino acids. V lost 5 bases, J lost 0 bases, and 14 bases lay in between. DNA of the CDR3: TGTGCCAGCAGTAGTATCGGCCAAGACTCTGGGGCCAACGTCCTGACTTTC. Translation gives CASSSIGQDSGANVLTF.

This clonotype was recorded many times. V is TRBV29-1 and J is TRBJ2-7; the D gene is possibly TRBD2 (5 bases). CDR1 and CDR2 from the germline V gene are SQVTM and ANQGSEA. V was shortened by 0 bases and J by 1 base, with 7 bases between the two germline ends. The CDR3 contains 13 residues. CDR3 nucleotides: TGCAGCGTTGAAGAGGGCGGGTCCTACGAGCAGTACTTC. Its translation is CSVEEGGSYEQYF.

This clonotype was found a few times. V is TRBV3-2 and J is TRBJ1-1; the tabulated D call, TRBD1, remains unverified against the DNA. TRBV3-2 is classified as a pseudogene. The CDR3 is made up of 18 amino acids. The CDR3, as DNA: TGTGCCAGCAGCCAAGGGGGGGCCGAGGGCAGAACCGTCACTGAAGCTTTCTTT. This sequence encodes CASSQGGAEGRTVTEAFF.

This clonotype was seen a handful of times. The chain links TRBV4-1 to TRBJ1-1; a weak D match, TRBD1 (5 bases). The germline V and J ends were trimmed by 3 bases and 5 bases, with 13 bases remaining between them. CDR3 length equals 14 residues. Germline assignment: CDR1 MGHRA and CDR2 YSYEKL. CDR3 coding DNA: TGCGCCAGCAGCCACGTTGGGGGATGGACTGAAGCTTTCTTT. Its protein product is CASSHVGGWTEAFF.

This clonotype was found a few times. The chain employs TRBV11-2 and TRBJ1-1, with D possibly matching TRBD1 (6 bases). V was cut by 0 bases and J by 3 bases, with 17 bases left in between. This CDR3 contains 17 residues. Germline-derived CDR1 and CDR2 are SGHAT and FQNNGV. The CDR3 DNA reads as TGTGCCAGCAGCTTAGATAACAGGGCAAGGGGGGACACTGAAGCTTTCTTT. Translating gives CASSLDNRARGDTEAFF.

This clonotype was recorded many times. The genes are TRBV6-2 or TRBV6-3 and TRBJ1-1, with D hard to call. The CDR3 loop spans 11 amino acids. The V and J ends lost 4 bases and 8 bases respectively, with 8 bases between them. Germline loops: CDR1 MNHEY, CDR2 SVGEGT. The CDR3, as DNA: TGTGCCAGCAGTTTCACTCGAGAAGCTTTCTTT. Translation gives CASSFTREAFF.

This clonotype occurred many times. This chain joins TRBV7-9 and TRBJ1-2; TRBD1 matches 7 bases. V gave up 4 bases and J gave up 6 bases; unmatched junction bases: 5. CDR3 length equals 13 residues. Germline values: CDR1 SEHNR, CDR2 FQNEAQ (reference sequence). CDR3 sequence (DNA): TGTGCCAGCAGCTCGACAGGGAACGATGGCTACACCTTC. Its protein product is CASSSTGNDGYTF.

The table lists this clonotype with many counts. The rearrangement links TRBV5-4 to TRBJ1-6, with TRBD1 matching over 10 bases. V gave up 4 bases and J gave up 10 bases; unmatched junction bases: 5. The length of the CDR3 is 14 residues. Germline V gene data show CDR1 as SGHNT and CDR2 as YYREEE (reference sequence). CDR3 bases: TGTGCCAGCAGCCGACAGGGGGCAACGTCACCCCTCCACTTT. Amino acids: CASSRQGATSPLHF.

This clonotype was counted many times. This rearrangement joins TRBV28 to TRBJ2-7; 10 bases fit TRBD1. After removal of 7 bases from V and 2 bases from J, the junction contained 2 bases not matched to a gene. This CDR3 spans 13 amino acids. The germline gives CDR1 MDHEN, CDR2 SYDVKM. The DNA of the CDR3 is TGTGCCAGCACCGGACAGGGGGCCTACGAGCAGTACTTC. This sequence encodes CASTGQGAYEQYF. Filled out from reference TRBV28 and TRBJ2-7, the complete variable domain reads DVKVTQSSRYLVKRTGEKVFLECVQDMDHENMFWYRQDPGLGLRLIYFSYDVKMKEKGDIPEGYSVSREKKERFSLILESASTNQTSMYLCASTGQGAYEQYFGPGTRLTVT.

This clonotype was observed at least ten times. This chain connects TRBV12-5 to TRBJ1-1, with D unclear. CDR3 length: 12 residues. V was pared by 7 bases and J by 1 base, with 7 bases between. The V gene's germline CDR1 is LGHNT and CDR2 FRNRAP. CDR3 nucleotides: TGTGCTAGTGCCCGGGGGAACACTGAAGCTTTCTTT. Its protein product is CASARGNTEAFF.

Many counts were recorded for this clonotype. The chain couples TRBV29-1 to TRBJ2-4; D remains unclear. The V gene lost 1 base and the J gene lost 6 bases, with 4 bases spanning the gap. The CDR3 has 11 amino acids. Germline V gene data show CDR1 as SQVTM and CDR2 as ANQGSEA. The CDR3 DNA reads TGCAGCGTTGAAGCCGGAAACATTCAGTACTTC. Amino acids: CSVEAGNIQYF.

This clonotype has ten or more counts. V is TRBV6-1 and J is TRBJ2-5; D possibly uses TRBD1 or TRBD2 (7 bases each). Germline V gene data show CDR1 as MNHNS and CDR2 as SASEGT. V was clipped by 5 bases and J by 3 bases, with 13 bases between them. The CDR3 loop spans 14 amino acids. The CDR3 loop reads CASSNSGGEETQYF. The CDR3 bases are TGTGCCAGCAGTAATTCAGGGGGGGAAGAGACCCAGTACTTC.

This clonotype was seen at least ten times. The rearrangement links TRBV2 to TRBJ2-7; D possibly corresponds to TRBD1 (5 bases). CDR3 length equals 14 residues. Germline CDR1 reads SNHLY; CDR2 reads FYNNEI. The V end was cut by 5 bases, the J end by 1 base, with 12 bases between. The CDR3 sequence is CASSTGPNSYEQYF. The CDR3 bases are TGTGCCAGCAGTACAGGCCCTAATTCCTACGAGCAGTACTTC.